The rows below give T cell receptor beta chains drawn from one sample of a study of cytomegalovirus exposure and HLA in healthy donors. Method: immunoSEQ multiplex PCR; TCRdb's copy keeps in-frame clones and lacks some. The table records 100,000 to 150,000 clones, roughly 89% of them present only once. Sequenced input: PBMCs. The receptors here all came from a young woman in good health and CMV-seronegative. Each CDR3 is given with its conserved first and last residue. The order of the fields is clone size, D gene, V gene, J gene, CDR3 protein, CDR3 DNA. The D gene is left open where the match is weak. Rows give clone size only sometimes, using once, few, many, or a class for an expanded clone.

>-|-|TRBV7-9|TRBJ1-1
CASSLMGANTEAFF
TGTGCCAGCAGCTTAATGGGGGCTAACACTGAAGCTTTCTTT
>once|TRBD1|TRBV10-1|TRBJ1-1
CASSEAGTGNEGNPEAFF
TGCGCCAGCAGTGAAGCCGGGACAGGGAACGAAGGGAATCCTGAAGCTTTCTTT
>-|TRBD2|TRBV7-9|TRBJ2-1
CASSSTSGSEYEQFF
TGTGCCAGCAGCTCGACTAGCGGGAGTGAGTATGAGCAGTTCTTC
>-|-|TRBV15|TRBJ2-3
CATSRGTFWGADTQYF
TGTGCCACCAGCAGAGGGACCTTTTGGGGCGCAGATACGCAGTATTTT
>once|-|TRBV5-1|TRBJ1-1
CASSLQGQNTEAFF
TGCGCCAGCAGCTTACAGGGTCAGAACACTGAAGCTTTCTTT
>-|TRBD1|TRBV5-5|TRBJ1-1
CASSMRDSYTEAFF
TGTGCCAGCAGCATGCGGGACAGCTACACTGAAGCTTTCTTT
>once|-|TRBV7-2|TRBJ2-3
CASLGLAAADTQYF
TGTGCCAGCCTCGGGTTGGCGGCGGCGGATACGCAGTATTTT
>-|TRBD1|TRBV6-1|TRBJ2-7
CASSSGWTGAYEQYF
TGTGCCAGCAGCTCCGGTTGGACAGGGGCCTACGAGCAGTACTTC
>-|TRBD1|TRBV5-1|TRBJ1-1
CASSLEDRVVSFF
TGCGCCAGCAGCTTGGAGGACAGGGTAGTGTCTTTCTTT
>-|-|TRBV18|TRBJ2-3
CASSPRVQSRSSTDTQYF
TGTGCCAGCTCACCACGCGTTCAATCGAGGAGCAGCACAGATACGCAGTATTTT
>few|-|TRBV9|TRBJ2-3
CASSVAGTDTQYF
TGTGCCAGCAGCGTAGCGGGCACAGATACGCAGTATTTT
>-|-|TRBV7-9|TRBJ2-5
CASSLPGKETQYF
TGTGCCAGCAGCCTCCCAGGGAAAGAGACCCAGTACTTC
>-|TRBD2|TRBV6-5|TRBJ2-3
CASSYDGLAGTDTQYF
TGTGCCAGCAGTTACGATGGACTAGCGGGAACAGATACGCAGTATTTT
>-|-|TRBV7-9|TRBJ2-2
CASSRTGNTGELFF
TGTGCCAGCAGCCGCACAGGGAACACCGGGGAGCTGTTTTTT
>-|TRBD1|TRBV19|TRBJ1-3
CASSTQGQSGNTIYF
TGTGCCAGTAGTACCCAGGGACAGTCTGGAAACACCATATATTTT
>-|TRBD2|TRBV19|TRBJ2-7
CASSISLAGDLGAGTEQYF
TGTGCCAGTAGTATCAGTCTAGCGGGAGACCTGGGTGCCGGTACCGAGCAGTACTTC
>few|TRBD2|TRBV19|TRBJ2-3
CASSTTSGRSYTQYF
TGTGCCAGTAGCACTACTAGCGGGAGATCCTATACGCAGTATTTT
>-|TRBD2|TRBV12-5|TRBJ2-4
CASGTRGGGAKNIQYF
TGTGCTAGTGGTACCCGGGGGGGAGGCGCCAAAAACATTCAGTACTTC
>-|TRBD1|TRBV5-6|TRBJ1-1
CASNSGTGNTEAFF
TGTGCCAGCAATTCCGGGACAGGGAACACTGAAGCTTTCTTT
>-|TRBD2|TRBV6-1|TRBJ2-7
CASSEEAGESYEQYF
TGTGCCAGCAGTGAGGAAGCGGGAGAATCCTACGAGCAGTACTTC
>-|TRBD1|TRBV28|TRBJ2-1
CASSFFSRTGLYEQFF
TGTGCCAGCAGTTTCTTCTCAAGGACAGGGCTGTATGAGCAGTTCTTC
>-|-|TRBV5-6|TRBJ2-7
CASSLTAPYEQYF
TGTGCCAGCAGCCTGACAGCCCCCTACGAGCAGTACTTC
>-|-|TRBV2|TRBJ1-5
CASVGDYSNQPQHF
TGTGCCAGCGTAGGAGATTATAGCAATCAGCCCCAGCATTTT
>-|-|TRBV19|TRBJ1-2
CATKTEINYGYTF
TGTGCCACTAAAACAGAGATTAACTATGGCTACACCTTC
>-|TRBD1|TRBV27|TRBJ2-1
CASSSTGIEQFF
TGTGCCAGCAGTTCGACAGGGATAGAGCAGTTCTTC
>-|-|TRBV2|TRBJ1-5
CASRGAGRNQPQHF
TGTGCCAGCAGGGGAGCAGGGAGGAATCAGCCCCAGCATTTT
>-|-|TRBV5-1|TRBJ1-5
CASSLGQVDQPQHF
TGCGCCAGCAGCTTGGGACAGGTTGACCAGCCCCAGCATTTT
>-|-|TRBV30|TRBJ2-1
CAWSVSGVPSYNEQFF
TGTGCCTGGAGTGTATCAGGGGTCCCTTCCTACAATGAGCAGTTCTTC
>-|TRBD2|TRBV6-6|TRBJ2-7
CASSEGLASSYEQYF
TGTGCCAGCAGTGAGGGACTAGCTTCCTCCTACGAGCAGTACTTC
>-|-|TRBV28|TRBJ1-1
CASSLTSSSNTEAFF
TGTGCCAGCAGTTTAACATCCAGTTCGAACACTGAAGCTTTCTTT
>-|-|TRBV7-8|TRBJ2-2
CASTRDRSTGELFF
TGTGCCAGCACGCGGGACAGAAGTACCGGGGAGCTGTTTTTT
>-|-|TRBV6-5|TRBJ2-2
CASNPLQGSGELFF
TGTGCCAGCAACCCACTACAGGGTTCCGGGGAGCTGTTTTTT
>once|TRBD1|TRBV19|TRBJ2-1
CASSTAGQGAYNEQFF
TGTGCCAGTAGTACGGCGGGACAGGGGGCATACAATGAGCAGTTCTTC
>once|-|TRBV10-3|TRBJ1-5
CATMGAVPNQPQHF
TGTGCCACGATGGGGGCTGTCCCCAATCAGCCCCAGCATTTT
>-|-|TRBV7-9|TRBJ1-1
CASSLDIRIGDTEAFF
TGTGCCAGCAGCTTAGATATAAGGATCGGAGACACTGAAGCTTTCTTT
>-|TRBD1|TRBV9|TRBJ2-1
CASSDGMGDRKSGKWYNEQFF
TGTGCCAGCAGCGATGGGATGGGGGACAGGAAAAGTGGAAAGTGGTACAATGAGCAGTTCTTC
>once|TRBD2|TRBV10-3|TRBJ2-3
CATTGTSGTTDTQYF
TGTGCCACGACCGGGACTAGCGGAACCACAGATACGCAGTATTTT
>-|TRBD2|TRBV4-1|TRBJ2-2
CASSQAPLLAGGHSGGELFF
TGCGCCAGCAGCCAAGCTCCCCTGCTAGCGGGAGGGCATTCAGGCGGGGAGCTGTTTTTT
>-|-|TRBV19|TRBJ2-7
CASSIGSGADSNYEQYF
TGTGCCAGTAGTATAGGATCAGGAGCGGACTCGAATTACGAGCAGTACTTC
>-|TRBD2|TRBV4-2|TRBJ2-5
CASSQSSGSRETQYF
TGTGCCAGCAGCCAGTCTAGCGGGAGCCGTGAGACCCAGTACTTC
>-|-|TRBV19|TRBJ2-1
CASSIVPKSDNEQFF
TGTGCCAGTAGTATAGTCCCCAAGAGCGACAATGAGCAGTTCTTC
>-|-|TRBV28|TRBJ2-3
CASEVTYGQSSTDTQYF
TGTGCCAGCGAAGTTACTTACGGACAGTCTAGCACAGATACGCAGTATTTT
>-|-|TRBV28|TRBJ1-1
CASSERGTLAFF
TGTGCCAGCAGCGAAAGGGGAACCCTCGCTTTCTTT
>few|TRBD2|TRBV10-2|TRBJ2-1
CASSDPLAGGTEQFF
TGCGCCAGCAGTGACCCACTAGCGGGAGGAACTGAGCAGTTCTTC
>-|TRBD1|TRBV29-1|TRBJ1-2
CSVTTGGGSYGYTF
TGCAGCGTAACGACAGGGGGTGGTAGCTATGGCTACACCTTC
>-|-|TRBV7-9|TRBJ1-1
CASSLVAAENTEAFF
TGTGCCAGCAGCTTAGTCGCGGCGGAGAACACTGAAGCTTTCTTT
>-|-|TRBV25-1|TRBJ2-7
CASSSGGRNEQYF
TGTGCCAGCAGCTCCGGAGGTAGAAACGAGCAGTACTTC
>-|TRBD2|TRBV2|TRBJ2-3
CASLVAGVDTQYF
TGTGCCAGCCTGGTAGCGGGAGTTGATACGCAGTATTTT
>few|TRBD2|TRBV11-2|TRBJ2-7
CASSEGLAGSLEQYF
TGTGCCAGCAGCGAAGGACTAGCGGGGTCCCTCGAGCAGTACTTC
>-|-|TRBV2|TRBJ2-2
CASSINRVTGELFF
TGTGCCAGCAGTATTAACAGGGTCACCGGGGAGCTGTTTTTT
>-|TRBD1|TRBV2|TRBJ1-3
CASRGTGAIYSGNTIYF
TGTGCCAGCAGAGGAACAGGGGCCATATACTCTGGAAACACCATATATTTT